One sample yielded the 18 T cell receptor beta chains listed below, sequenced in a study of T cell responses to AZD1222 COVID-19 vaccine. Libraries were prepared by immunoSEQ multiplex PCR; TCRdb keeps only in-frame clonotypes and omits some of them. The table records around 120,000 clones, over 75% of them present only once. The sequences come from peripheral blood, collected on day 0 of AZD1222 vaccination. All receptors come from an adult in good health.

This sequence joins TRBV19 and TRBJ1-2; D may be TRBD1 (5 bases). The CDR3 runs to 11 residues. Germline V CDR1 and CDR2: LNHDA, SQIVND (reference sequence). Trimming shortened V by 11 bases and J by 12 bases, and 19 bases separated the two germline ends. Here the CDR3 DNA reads TGTGCCTCGCGTCGGGGCAGCCGGAACACCTTC. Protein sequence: CASRRGSRNTF.

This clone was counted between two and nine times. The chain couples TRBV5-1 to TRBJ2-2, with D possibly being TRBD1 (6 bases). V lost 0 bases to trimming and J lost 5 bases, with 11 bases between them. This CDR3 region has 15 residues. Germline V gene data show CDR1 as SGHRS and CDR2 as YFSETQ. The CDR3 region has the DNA TGCGCCAGCAGCTTGGGGACAGTTTTAACCGGGGAGCTGTTTTTT. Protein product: CASSLGTVLTGELFF.

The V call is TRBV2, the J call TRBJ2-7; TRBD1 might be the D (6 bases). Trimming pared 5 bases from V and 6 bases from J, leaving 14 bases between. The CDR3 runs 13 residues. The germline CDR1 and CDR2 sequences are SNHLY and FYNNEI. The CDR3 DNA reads TGTGCCAGCAGTTTGGGGGCAGGGACCGAGCAGTACTTC. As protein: CASSLGAGTEQYF.

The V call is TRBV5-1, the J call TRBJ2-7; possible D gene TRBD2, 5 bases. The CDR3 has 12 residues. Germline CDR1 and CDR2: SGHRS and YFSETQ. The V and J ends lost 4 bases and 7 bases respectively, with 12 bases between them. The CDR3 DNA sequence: TGCGCCAGCAGCCAGAATACGGGGGAGCAGTACTTC. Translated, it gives CASSQNTGEQYF.

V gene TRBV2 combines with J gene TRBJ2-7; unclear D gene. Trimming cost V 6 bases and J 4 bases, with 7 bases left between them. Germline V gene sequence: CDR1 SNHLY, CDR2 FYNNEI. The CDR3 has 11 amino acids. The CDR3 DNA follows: TGTGCCAGCAGCCCTACTTACGAGCAGTACTTC. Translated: CASSPTYEQYF.

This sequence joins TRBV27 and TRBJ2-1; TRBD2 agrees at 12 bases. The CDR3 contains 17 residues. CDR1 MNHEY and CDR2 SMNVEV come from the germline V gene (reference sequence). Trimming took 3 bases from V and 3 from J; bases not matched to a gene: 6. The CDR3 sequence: CASSFRWTSGDYNEQFF. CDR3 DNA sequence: TGTGCCAGCAGTTTCCGCTGGACTAGCGGGGACTACAATGAGCAGTTCTTC.

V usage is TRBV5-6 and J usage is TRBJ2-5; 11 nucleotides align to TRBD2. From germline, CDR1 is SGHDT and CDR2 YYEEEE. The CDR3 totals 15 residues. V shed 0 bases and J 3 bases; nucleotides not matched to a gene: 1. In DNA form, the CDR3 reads TGTGCCAGCAGCTTGGAGACTAGCGGGGAAGAGACCCAGTACTTC. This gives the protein CASSLETSGEETQYF.

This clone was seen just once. In nucleotides, the CDR3 is TGTGCCAGCTCACCACCGGGACTAGCGGGAGTAACCACAGATACGCAGTATTTT. Translation: CASSPPGLAGVTTDTQYF. The chain carries TRBV18 and TRBJ2-3, with 14 nucleotides matching TRBD2. The CDR3 has 18 residues. V trimming: 0 bases; J trimming: 2 bases; junction bases outside the gene matches: 4. Per the germline V gene, CDR1 is KGHSH and CDR2 is LQKENI.

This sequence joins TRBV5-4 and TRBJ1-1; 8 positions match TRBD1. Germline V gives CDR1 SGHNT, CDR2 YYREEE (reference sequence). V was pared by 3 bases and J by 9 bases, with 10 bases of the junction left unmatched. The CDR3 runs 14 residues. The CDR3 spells CASSSRTGQMKAFF. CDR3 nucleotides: TGTGCCAGCAGCTCGAGGACAGGGCAAATGAAAGCTTTCTTT.

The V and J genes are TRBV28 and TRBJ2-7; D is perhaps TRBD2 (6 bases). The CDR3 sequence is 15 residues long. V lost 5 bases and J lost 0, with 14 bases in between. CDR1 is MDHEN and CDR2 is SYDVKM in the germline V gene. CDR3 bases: TGTGCCAGCAGTCGCCCGGGACTGACCTCCTACGAGCAGTACTTC. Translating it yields CASSRPGLTSYEQYF.

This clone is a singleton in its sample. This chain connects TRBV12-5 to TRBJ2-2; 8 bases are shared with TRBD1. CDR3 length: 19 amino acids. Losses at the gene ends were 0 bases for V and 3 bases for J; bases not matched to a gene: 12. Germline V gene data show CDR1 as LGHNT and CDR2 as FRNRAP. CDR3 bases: TGTGCTAGTGGTTTGGTACGTTTGGGCAGGGGGCGCGACACCGGGGAGCTGTTTTTT. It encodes CASGLVRLGRGRDTGELFF.

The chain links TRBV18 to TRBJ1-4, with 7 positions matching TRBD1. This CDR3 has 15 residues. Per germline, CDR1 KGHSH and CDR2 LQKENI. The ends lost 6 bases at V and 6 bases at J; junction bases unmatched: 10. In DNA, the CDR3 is TGTGCCAGCTCTCAGCAGTTGGGGACAGATGAAAAACTGTTTTTT. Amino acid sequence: CASSQQLGTDEKLFF.

CDR3 DNA sequence: TGCGCCAGCAGCCAAGTAGGGGTAGCGGGGTACAATGAGCAGTTCTTC. The encoded protein is CASSQVGVAGYNEQFF. This sequence joins TRBV4-1 and TRBJ2-1, with TRBD2 identical over 8 bases. The CDR3 loop spans 16 amino acids. J was trimmed by 4 bases and V by 1 base; bases with no gene match: 6. Germline-derived CDR1 and CDR2 are MGHRA and YSYEKL.

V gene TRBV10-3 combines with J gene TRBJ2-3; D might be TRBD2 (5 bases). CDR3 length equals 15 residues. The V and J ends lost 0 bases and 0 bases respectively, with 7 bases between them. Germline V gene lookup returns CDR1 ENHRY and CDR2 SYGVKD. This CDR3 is CAISESGGSTDTQYF. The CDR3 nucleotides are TGTGCCATCAGTGAGTCTGGCGGGAGCACAGATACGCAGTATTTT.

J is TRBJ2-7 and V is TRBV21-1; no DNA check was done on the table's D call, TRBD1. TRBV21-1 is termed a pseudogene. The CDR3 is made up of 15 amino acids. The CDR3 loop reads CASSKQKGHLYEQYF. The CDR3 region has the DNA TGTGCCAGCAGCAAACAAAAGGGACACCTCTACGAGCAGTACTTC.

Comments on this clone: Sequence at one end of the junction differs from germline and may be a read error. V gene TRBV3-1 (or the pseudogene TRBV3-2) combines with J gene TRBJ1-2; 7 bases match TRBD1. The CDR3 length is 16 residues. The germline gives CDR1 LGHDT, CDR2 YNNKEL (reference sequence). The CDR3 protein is CASSQLTGKSNSGYTF. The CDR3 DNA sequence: TGTGCCAGCAGCCAATTGACAGGGAAGTCTAACTCTGGCTACACCTTC.

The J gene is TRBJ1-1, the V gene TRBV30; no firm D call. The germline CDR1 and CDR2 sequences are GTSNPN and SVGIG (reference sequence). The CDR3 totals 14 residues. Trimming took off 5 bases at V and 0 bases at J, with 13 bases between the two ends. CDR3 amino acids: CAWELTGLNTEAFF. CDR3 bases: TGTGCCTGGGAGCTGACTGGACTGAACACTGAAGCTTTCTTT.

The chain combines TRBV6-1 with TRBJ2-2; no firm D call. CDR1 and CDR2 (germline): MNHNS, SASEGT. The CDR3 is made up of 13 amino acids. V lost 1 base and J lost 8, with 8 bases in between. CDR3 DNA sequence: TGTGCCAGCAGTGAAGTTCTGATAGGGGAGCTGTTTTTT. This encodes CASSEVLIGELFF.